The 3 T cell receptor beta chains below were found in one sample sequenced in a study of T cells in Graves' hyperthyroidism and ophthalmopathy. RNA transcripts served as the template for amplifying TCR beta CDR3 regions. A first-round RT-PCR of the TCR CDR3 used the HTBI primer set. Via MiXCR, TCRdb re-called the multiplex PCR reads, giving one row per CDR3 protein. The top ten hold 3% to 4% of the sample, which has under 650,000 distinct CDR3 sequences, 15% to 20% seen once. The source material was blood. The origin of the receptors is a woman aged 25-40 years with Graves' hyperthyroidism.

The table lists this clonotype with many counts. The chain joins TRBV6-1 to TRBJ2-7; weak D call: TRBD2 (6 bases). Trimming left V 0 bases short and J 2 bases short, with 11 bases between. Looked up from germline, CDR1 is MNHNS and CDR2 is SASEGT. CDR3 size: 15 residues. The CDR3 is CASSEAAGSTYEQYF. The CDR3 nucleotides are TGTGCCAGCAGTGAAGCGGCCGGGAGCACCTACGAGCAGTACTTC.

This rearrangement joins TRBV20-1 to TRBJ1-6; D perhaps matches TRBD1 (6 bases). The CDR3 runs to 17 residues. The V gene lost 0 bases and the J gene lost 10 bases, with 22 bases spanning the gap. Germline V gene sequence: CDR1 DFQATT, CDR2 SNEGSKA (reference sequence). Written as DNA, the CDR3 is TGCAGTGCTAGAGATATAGGGCAGGGGATTTTTGGGTCACCCCTCCACTTT. Translation: CSARDIGQGIFGSPLHF.

A word on this clonotype: The missing conserved phenylalanine or tryptophan at the end of this CDR3 makes a read error likely. The chain recombines TRBV9 with TRBJ1-1; 7 bases agree with TRBD1. V was pared by 1 base and J by 2 bases, with 2 bases of the junction left unmatched. Germline V lookup: CDR1 SGDLS, CDR2 YYNGEE. The CDR3 spans 14 residues. CDR3: CASSVLGGNTEAFL. The CDR3, as DNA: TGTGCCAGCAGCGTACTAGGGGGCAACACTGAAGCTTTCCTT.